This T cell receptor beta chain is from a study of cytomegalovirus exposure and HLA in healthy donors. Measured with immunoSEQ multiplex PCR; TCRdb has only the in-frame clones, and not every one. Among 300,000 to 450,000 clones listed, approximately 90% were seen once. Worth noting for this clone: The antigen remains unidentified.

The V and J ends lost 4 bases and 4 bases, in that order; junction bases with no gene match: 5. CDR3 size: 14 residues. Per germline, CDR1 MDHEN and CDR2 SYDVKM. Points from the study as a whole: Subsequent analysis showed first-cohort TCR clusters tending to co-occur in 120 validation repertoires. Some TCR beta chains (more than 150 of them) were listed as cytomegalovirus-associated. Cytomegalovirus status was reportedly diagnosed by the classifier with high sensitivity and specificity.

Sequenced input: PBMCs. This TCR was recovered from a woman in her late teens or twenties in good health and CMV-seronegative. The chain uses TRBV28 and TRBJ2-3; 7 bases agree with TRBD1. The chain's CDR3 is CASSSRGSPDTQYF. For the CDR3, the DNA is TGTGCCAGCAGTTCCAGGGGGAGCCCAGATACGCAGTATTTT.